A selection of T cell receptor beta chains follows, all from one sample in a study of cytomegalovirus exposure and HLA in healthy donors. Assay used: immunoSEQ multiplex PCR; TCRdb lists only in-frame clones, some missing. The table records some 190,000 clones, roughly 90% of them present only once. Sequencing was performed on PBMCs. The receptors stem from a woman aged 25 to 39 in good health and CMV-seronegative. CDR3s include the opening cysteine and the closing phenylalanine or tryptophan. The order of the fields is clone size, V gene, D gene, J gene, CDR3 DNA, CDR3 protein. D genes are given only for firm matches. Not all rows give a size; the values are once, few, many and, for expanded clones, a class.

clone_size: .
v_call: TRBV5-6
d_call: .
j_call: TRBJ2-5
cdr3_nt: TGTGCCAGCAGCTTGGTAGGGGAAGCTCAAGAGACCCAGTACTTC
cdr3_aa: CASSLVGEAQETQYF

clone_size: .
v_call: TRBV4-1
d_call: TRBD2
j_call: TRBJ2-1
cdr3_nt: TGCGCCAGCAGCCACCTCAGCGGGGGGGCCGGAGGAGTGCAGTTCTTC
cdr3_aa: CASSHLSGGAGGVQFF

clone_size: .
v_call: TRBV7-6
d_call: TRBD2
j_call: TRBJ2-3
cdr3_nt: TGTGCCAGCAGCTTAGTAGAGGGGGGACTAGCGCCTCCAGATACGCAGTATTTT
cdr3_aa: CASSLVEGGLAPPDTQYF

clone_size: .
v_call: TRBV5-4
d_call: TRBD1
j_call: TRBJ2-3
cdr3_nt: TGTGCCAGCAGCCGAGACAGGGGAAGCGCAGATACGCAGTATTTT
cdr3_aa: CASSRDRGSADTQYF

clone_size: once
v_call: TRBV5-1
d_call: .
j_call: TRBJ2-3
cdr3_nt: TGCGCCAGCAGCTTTATGCCTACTACAGATACGCAGTATTTT
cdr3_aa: CASSFMPTTDTQYF

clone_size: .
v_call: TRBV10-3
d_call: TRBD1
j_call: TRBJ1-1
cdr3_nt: TGTGCCATCAGTGTAGCTCAGGGGGCGGGGACTGAAGCTTTCTTT
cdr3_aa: CAISVAQGAGTEAFF

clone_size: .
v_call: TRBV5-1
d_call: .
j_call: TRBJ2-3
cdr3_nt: TGCGCCAGCAGCTTGGCCGGGGAAATGCTGAGCACAGATACGCAGTATTTT
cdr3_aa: CASSLAGEMLSTDTQYF

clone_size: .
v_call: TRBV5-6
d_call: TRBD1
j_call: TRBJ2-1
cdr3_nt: TGTGCCAGCAGTTCTGACAGGGCCCGTGATGAGCAGTTCTTC
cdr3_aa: CASSSDRARDEQFF

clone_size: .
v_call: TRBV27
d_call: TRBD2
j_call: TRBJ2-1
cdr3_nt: TGTGCCAGCAGTTTAACGCGGGAGAATTACAATGAGCAGTTCTTC
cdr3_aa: CASSLTRENYNEQFF

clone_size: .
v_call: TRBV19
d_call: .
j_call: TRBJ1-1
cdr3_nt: TGTGCCAGTAGTACGACAGGAAACACTGAAGCTTTCTTT
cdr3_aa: CASSTTGNTEAFF

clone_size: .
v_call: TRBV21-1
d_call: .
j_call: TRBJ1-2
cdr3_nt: TGTGCCAGCAGCAAGCTCCGGGGGGAAGATGGCTACACCTTC
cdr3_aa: CASSKLRGEDGYTF

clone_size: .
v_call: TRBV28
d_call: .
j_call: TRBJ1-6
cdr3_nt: TGTGCCAGCAGTTTCCCGGGTCTTAATTCACCCCTCCACTTT
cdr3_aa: CASSFPGLNSPLHF

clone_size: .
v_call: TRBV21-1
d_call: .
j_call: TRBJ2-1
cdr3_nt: TGTGCCAGCAGCATGGGGGTTAGCGGACTCTCCTACAATGAGCAGTTCTTC
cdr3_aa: CASSMGVSGLSYNEQFF

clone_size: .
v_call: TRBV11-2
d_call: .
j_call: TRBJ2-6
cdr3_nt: TGTGCCAGCAGCCGGTTCTCTGGGGCCAACGTCCTGACTTTC
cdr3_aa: CASSRFSGANVLTF

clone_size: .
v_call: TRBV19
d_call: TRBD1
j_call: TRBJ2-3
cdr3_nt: TGTGCCAGTACCCCCACAGGGGTGACAGATACGCAGTATTTT
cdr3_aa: CASTPTGVTDTQYF

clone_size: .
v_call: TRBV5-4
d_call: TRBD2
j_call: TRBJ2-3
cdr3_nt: TGTGCCAGCAGCTCGGGGGGGAGTAGCACAGATACGCAGTATTTT
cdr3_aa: CASSSGGSSTDTQYF

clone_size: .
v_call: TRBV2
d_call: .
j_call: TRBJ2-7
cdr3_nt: TGTGCCAGCAGTGAGGAGGGTCACCGCTCCTACGAGCAGTACTTC
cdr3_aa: CASSEEGHRSYEQYF

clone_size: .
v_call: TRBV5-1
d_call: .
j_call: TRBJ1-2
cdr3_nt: TGCGCCAGCAGCTCCATTGACAGGACCTATGGCTACACCTTC
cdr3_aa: CASSSIDRTYGYTF

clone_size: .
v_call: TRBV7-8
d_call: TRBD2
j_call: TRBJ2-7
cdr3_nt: TGTGCCAGCAGCCCCCTGGTTGGCGGGAGCTACGAGCAGTACTTC
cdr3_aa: CASSPLVGGSYEQYF

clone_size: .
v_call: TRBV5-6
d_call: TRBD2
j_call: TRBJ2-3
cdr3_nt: TGTGCCAGCAGCTTGGCGGGTAGCGGGAGTGTCACAGATACGCAGTATTTT
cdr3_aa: CASSLAGSGSVTDTQYF

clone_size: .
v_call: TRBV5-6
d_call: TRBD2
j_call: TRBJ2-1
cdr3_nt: TGTGCCAGCAGCACTGGGACTAGCGGGAGTCATGAGCAGTTCTTC
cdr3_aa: CASSTGTSGSHEQFF

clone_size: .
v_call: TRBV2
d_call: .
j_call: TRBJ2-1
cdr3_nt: TGTGCCAGCACTATGGAGCGGAACAATGAGCAATTCTTC
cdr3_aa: CASTMERNNEQFF

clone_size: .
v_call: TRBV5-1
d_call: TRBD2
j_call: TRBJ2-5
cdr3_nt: TGCGCCAGCAGCTTACGGACTAGCGGGGGGGCCGGGACCCAGTACTTC
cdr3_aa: CASSLRTSGGAGTQYF

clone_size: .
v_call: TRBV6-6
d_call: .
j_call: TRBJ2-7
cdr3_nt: TGTGCCAGCAGTTACTCGGAGGGCCCCGTGGACGAGCAGTACTTC
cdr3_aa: CASSYSEGPVDEQYF

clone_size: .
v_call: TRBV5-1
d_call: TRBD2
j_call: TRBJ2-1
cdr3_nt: TGCGCCAGCAGCTTGGGACTAGCGGGGGGCATGGATGAGCAGTTCTTC
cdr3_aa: CASSLGLAGGMDEQFF

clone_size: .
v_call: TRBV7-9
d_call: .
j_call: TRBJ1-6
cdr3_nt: TGTGCCAGCAGCTTAGACCGGAGTTCACCCCTCCACTTT
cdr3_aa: CASSLDRSSPLHF

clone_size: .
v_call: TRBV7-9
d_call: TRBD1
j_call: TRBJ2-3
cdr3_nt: TGTGCCAGCAGCTCCCTCCTGACAGGGGGCACAGATACGCAGTATTTT
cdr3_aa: CASSSLLTGGTDTQYF

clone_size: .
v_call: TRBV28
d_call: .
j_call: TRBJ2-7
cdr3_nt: TGTGCCAGCAGACCCGGACTCGTAAACTACGAGCAGTACTTC
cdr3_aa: CASRPGLVNYEQYF

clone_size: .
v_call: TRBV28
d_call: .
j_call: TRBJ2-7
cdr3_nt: TGTGCCAGCAGTTTACTGCGGGGTGCCTACGAGCAGTACTTC
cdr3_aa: CASSLLRGAYEQYF

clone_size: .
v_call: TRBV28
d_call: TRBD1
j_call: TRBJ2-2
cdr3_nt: TGTGCCAGCAGTGTCGCAGGGGGTAACGGGGAGCTGTTTTTT
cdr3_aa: CASSVAGGNGELFF

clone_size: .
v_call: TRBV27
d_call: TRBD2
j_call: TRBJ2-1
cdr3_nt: TGTGCCAGCAGCCTCTTCAGCGGGAGTGGACGTGACGAGCAGTTCTTC
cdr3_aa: CASSLFSGSGRDEQFF

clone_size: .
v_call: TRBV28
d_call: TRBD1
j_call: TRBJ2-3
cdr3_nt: TGTGCCAGCAGAAACTCCGGGACAGGGGGATCAGATACGCAGTATTTT
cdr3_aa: CASRNSGTGGSDTQYF

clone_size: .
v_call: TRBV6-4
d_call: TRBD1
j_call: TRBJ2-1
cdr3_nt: TGTGCCAGCAGTGAGAGGACAGGGATTCGGAATGAGCAGTTCTTC
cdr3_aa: CASSERTGIRNEQFF

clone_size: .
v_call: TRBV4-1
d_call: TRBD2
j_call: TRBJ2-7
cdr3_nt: TGCGCCAGCAGCCAAGATGTCCCCGGGGTCGGGGGAGGGAAGCAGTACTTC
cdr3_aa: CASSQDVPGVGGGKQYF

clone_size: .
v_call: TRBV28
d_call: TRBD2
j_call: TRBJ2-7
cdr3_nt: TGTGCCAGCAGTCACCATCTAACCTTACCTAGCGGGAGGAGGAACGAGCAGTACTTC
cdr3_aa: CASSHHLTLPSGRRNEQYF

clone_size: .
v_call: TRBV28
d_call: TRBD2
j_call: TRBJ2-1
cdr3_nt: TGTGCCGGCCGACTAGCGGGAGAAGGTCATGAGCAGTTCTTC
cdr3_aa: CAGRLAGEGHEQFF

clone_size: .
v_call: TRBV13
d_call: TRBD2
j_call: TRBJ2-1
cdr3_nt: TGTGCCAGCAGCTTAGAAGCGGGAGGGTACAATGAGCAGTTCTTC
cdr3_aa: CASSLEAGGYNEQFF

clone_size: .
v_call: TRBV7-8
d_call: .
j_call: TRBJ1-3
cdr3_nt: TGTGCCAGCAGCCTATGGAAGGGGTCTTCTGGAAACACCATATATTTT
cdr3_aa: CASSLWKGSSGNTIYF

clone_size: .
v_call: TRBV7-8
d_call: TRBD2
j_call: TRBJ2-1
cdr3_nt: TGTGCCAGCAGCTTAGCAGATGGGGGGGACGGTGAGCAGTTCTTC
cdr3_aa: CASSLADGGDGEQFF

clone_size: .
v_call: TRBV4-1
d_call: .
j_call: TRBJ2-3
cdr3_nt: TGCGCCAGCAGAAGAGGCGCCAGCACAGATACGCAGTATTTT
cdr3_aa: CASRRGASTDTQYF

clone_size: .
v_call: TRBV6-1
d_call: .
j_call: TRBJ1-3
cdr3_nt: TGTGCCAGCGTCGACAGCATCGGAAACACCATATATTTT
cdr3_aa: CASVDSIGNTIYF

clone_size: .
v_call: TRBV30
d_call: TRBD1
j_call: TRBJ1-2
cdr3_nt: TGTGCCTGGAGTGTCACAGGGGAGGATGGCTACACCTTC
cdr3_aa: CAWSVTGEDGYTF

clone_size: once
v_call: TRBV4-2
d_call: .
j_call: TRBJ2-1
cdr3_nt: TGTGCCAGCAGCCGCCGGGACTCCTCCAACAATGAGCAGTTCTTC
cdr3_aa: CASSRRDSSNNEQFF

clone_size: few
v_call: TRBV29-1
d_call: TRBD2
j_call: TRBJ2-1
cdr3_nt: TGCAGCGTTGTGGGACTAGCGGGGTCTTCCTACAATGAGCAGTTCTTC
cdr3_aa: CSVVGLAGSSYNEQFF

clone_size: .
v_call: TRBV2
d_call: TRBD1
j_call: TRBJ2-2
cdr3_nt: TGTGCCAGCAGTGAATTACAGGGGCCCGGGGAGCTGTTTTTT
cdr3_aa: CASSELQGPGELFF

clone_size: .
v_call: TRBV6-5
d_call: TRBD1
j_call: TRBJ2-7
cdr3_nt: TGTGCCAGCAGTTACTCGGGGACAGGGAACTACGAGCAGTACTTC
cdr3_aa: CASSYSGTGNYEQYF